This TCR beta chain was profiled in a study of OX40 agonist ivuxolimab in advanced cancers. Across the study: An agonistic human IgG2 monoclonal antibody against OX40 (CD134) was given.

Germline CDR1 reads SGHRS; CDR2 reads YFSETQ. The CDR3 has 13 amino acids. The V gene lost 2 bases and the J gene lost 8 bases, with 11 bases spanning the gap. Libraries were prepared by immunoSEQ multiplex PCR; TCRdb keeps only in-frame clonotypes and omits some of them. The repertoire includes more than 30,000 clones, roughly nine tenths of them detected once, and about 4% sits in the top ten. V is TRBV5-1 and J is TRBJ2-1, with TRBD1 as a possible D gene (6 bases). Sequences were derived from CD4+ or CD8+ T cells sorted from blood, sampled in a trial of the OX40 agonist ivuxolimab. This sequence was found in an adult with an advanced solid tumor such as melanoma, head and neck, liver or kidney cancer. CDR3 residues: CASSLSQGHEQFF. The DNA of the CDR3 is TGCGCCAGCAGCTTATCACAGGGCCATGAGCAGTTCTTC.